The 21 T cell receptor beta chains listed next were all sequenced from one sample in a study of OX40 agonist ivuxolimab in advanced cancers. TCRdb's table, derived via immunoSEQ multiplex PCR, lists solely in-frame clones and lacks some. The data show approximately 94,000 clones, around 93% seen once. Source: CD4+ or CD8+ T cells sorted from blood, taken in a trial of the OX40 agonist ivuxolimab. Source of these receptors: an adult with an advanced solid tumor such as melanoma, head and neck, liver or kidney cancer.

The chain employs TRBV7-2 and TRBJ2-7, with unresolved D. The CDR3 runs to 13 residues. With 5 bases removed from V and 3 bases from J, the gap between germline ends came to 11 bases. Germline assignment: CDR1 SGHTA and CDR2 FQGNSA. The CDR3 nucleotides read TGTGCCAGCAGCACATTTTCGGGCTACGAGCAGTACTTC. Translating gives CASSTFSGYEQYF.

CDR3 protein: CASSPNQGRDTEAFF. CDR3 coding DNA: TGTGCCAGCTCACCTAATCAGGGCCGGGACACTGAAGCTTTCTTT. This chain joins TRBV18 and TRBJ1-1, with D maybe TRBD1 (5 bases). In germline, CDR1 is KGHSH, CDR2 LQKENI. Between the trimmed V and J ends, which lost 3 bases and 3 bases, there was a span of 14 bases. The CDR3 has 15 residues.

CDR3 sequence (DNA): TGTGCCAGCAGCTTGAGGCGGAGCTACGAGCAGTACTTC. This translates into CASSLRRSYEQYF. The gene calls are TRBV5-4 and TRBJ2-7, with D unclear. With 1 base removed from V and 3 bases from J, the gap between germline ends came to 8 bases. Per the germline V gene, CDR1 is SGHNT and CDR2 is YYREEE (reference sequence). CDR3 length: 13 residues.

The V gene is TRBV30, the J gene TRBJ2-3; D is uncertain. V was trimmed by 8 bases and J by 6 bases, leaving 15 bases between them. CDR1 and CDR2 (germline): GTSNPN, SVGIG (reference sequence). The CDR3 covers 12 residues. The CDR3 is CAGIRSADTQYF. The CDR3 DNA reads as TGTGCCGGGATTAGAAGTGCGGATACGCAGTATTTT.

As for this clone: The junction departs from germline at one end; a sequencing error may be responsible. The chain couples TRBV27 to TRBJ2-2, with TRBD1 identical over 10 bases. The CDR3 extends over 15 amino acids. CDR1 MNHEY and CDR2 SMNVEV come from the germline V gene (reference sequence). The DNA for the CDR3 is TGTGCCGGCAGCCGGGACAGGGGAAACACCGGGGAGCTGTTTTTT. It yields the protein CAGSRDRGNTGELFF.

This chain joins TRBV28 and TRBJ2-1, with 7 nucleotides matching TRBD2. The CDR3 length is 16 residues. CDR1 and CDR2 from the germline V gene are MDHEN and SYDVKM. The V segment lost 5 bases and the J segment 9 bases; nucleotides outside the gene matches: 16. DNA of the CDR3: TGTGCCAGCAGTAGGTTCGTTACGGGGGGTGCTGGTGAGCAGTTCTTC. Translated: CASSRFVTGGAGEQFF.

The chain employs TRBV5-1 and TRBJ2-7; TRBD1 aligns across 7 bases. Unmatched junction bases numbered 4, after V lost 4 bases and J lost 3 bases. The CDR3 loop spans 13 amino acids. Germline V CDR1 and CDR2: SGHRS, YFSETQ. CDR3 nucleotides: TGCGCCAGCAGCCCACAGGGGTACTACGAGCAGTACTTC. It is translated as CASSPQGYYEQYF.

The chain is built from TRBV18 and TRBJ1-5; D is possibly TRBD1 (5 bases). The CDR3 has 14 residues. Germline V gives CDR1 KGHSH, CDR2 LQKENI. The V and J ends lost 4 bases and 4 bases respectively, with 11 bases between them. This CDR3 is CASSLLGDNQPQHF. The CDR3 DNA reads as TGTGCCAGCTCACTGCTAGGGGATAATCAGCCCCAGCATTTT.

The V and J genes are TRBV7-2 and TRBJ1-5; D gene ambiguous. Germline V CDR1 and CDR2: SGHTA, FQGNSA. The V end was cut by 1 base, the J end by 2 bases, with 3 bases between. This CDR3 is built from 13 residues. The CDR3: CASSLERNQPQHF. CDR3 nucleotide sequence: TGTGCCAGCAGCTTAGAGCGCAATCAGCCCCAGCATTTT.

As for this clone: At one boundary the junction diverges from the germline segment, which might be a read error. The V call is TRBV6-5, the J call TRBJ2-4, with D perhaps TRBD2 (6 bases). Germline CDR1 is MNHEY and CDR2 is SVGAGI. The length of the CDR3 is 14 residues. CDR3 residues: CTSSSGLAKNIQYF. As DNA, the CDR3 is TGTACCAGCAGTTCGGGACTAGCCAAAAACATTCAGTACTTC.

DNA of the CDR3: TGTGCCAGCAGCCAACCGCCGGGACAGGGATCACCCCTCCACTTT. Translation: CASSQPPGQGSPLHF. The chain is built from TRBV4-2 and TRBJ1-6, with 9 bases that match TRBD1. Germline V gene lookup returns CDR1 LGHNA and CDR2 YNFKEQ. The junction had 6 bases not matched to a gene; V was cut back by 2 bases and J by 10 bases. CDR3 length: 15 amino acids.

The J gene is TRBJ1-5, the V gene TRBV15; D is undetermined. Germline V lookup: CDR1 LNHNV, CDR2 YYDKDF (reference sequence). V lost 0 bases to trimming and J lost 6 bases, with 6 bases between them. This CDR3 contains 13 residues. The CDR3 reads CATSRDQGQPQHF. CDR3 nucleotides: TGTGCCACCAGCAGAGATCAAGGTCAGCCCCAGCATTTT.

The chain combines TRBV18 with TRBJ2-1, with 13 bases matching TRBD2. This CDR3 spans 16 amino acids. Trimming removed 2 bases from V and 2 bases from J; junction bases left unmatched: 0. Germline V lookup: CDR1 KGHSH, CDR2 LQKENI. CDR3 DNA: TGTGCCAGCTCACCAGGACTAGCGGGGGCCTACAATGAGCAGTTCTTC. It codes for CASSPGLAGAYNEQFF.

The chain carries TRBV6-5 and TRBJ2-7, with 7 bases identical to TRBD1. CDR1 is MNHEY and CDR2 is SVGAGI in the germline V gene. There are 14 residues in the CDR3. With 6 bases clipped from V and 2 bases from J, the junction kept 7 bases outside the gene matches. The CDR3 here is CASSRMGTAYEQYF. For the CDR3, the DNA is TGTGCCAGCAGCCGAATGGGGACAGCCTACGAGCAGTACTTC.

This chain connects TRBV14 to TRBJ1-3; D possibly corresponds to TRBD1 (6 bases). This CDR3 comprises 16 residues. Trimming took 4 bases from V and 0 from J, leaving 13 bases between them. Germline V gene sequence: CDR1 SGHDN, CDR2 FVKESK. Here the CDR3 reads CASSPMGDNSGNTIYF. The CDR3 DNA is TGTGCCAGCAGCCCGATGGGGGACAACTCTGGAAACACCATATATTTT.

This chain connects TRBV5-1 to TRBJ2-5, with D uncertain. CDR1 and CDR2 from the germline V gene are SGHRS and YFSETQ. V gave up 2 bases and J gave up 1 base, with 6 bases separating them. The CDR3 has 13 residues. For the CDR3, the DNA is TGCGCCAGCAGCTTCGGGCCCCAAGAGACCCAGTACTTC. Protein: CASSFGPQETQYF.

CDR3 DNA sequence: TGTGCCAGCAGCTACCAAACTAGCGGGAGAGGTGAGCAGTTCTTC. The encoded protein is CASSYQTSGRGEQFF. This sequence joins TRBV5-6 and TRBJ2-1; 11 nucleotides line up with TRBD2. Germline lookup yields CDR1 SGHDT and CDR2 YYEEEE. There are 15 residues in the CDR3. The ends lost 3 bases at V and 9 bases at J; junction bases unmatched: 8.

V and J are TRBV29-1 and TRBJ1-2; TRBD1 might be the D (5 bases). The ends were cut back, 7 bases at V and 4 bases at J, with 16 bases in the middle. The V gene's germline CDR1 is SQVTM and CDR2 ANQGSEA. This CDR3 region has 13 residues. CDR3 loop: CSGAVGGTYGYTF. CDR3 nucleotides: TGCAGCGGTGCGGTCGGAGGGACCTATGGCTACACCTTC.

The J gene is TRBJ1-1, the V gene TRBV5-1, with TRBD1 identical over 7 bases. The CDR3 covers 14 residues. V was pared by 6 bases and J by 0 bases, with 5 bases of the junction left unmatched. Germline CDR1 is SGHRS and CDR2 is YFSETQ. The CDR3 DNA follows: TGCGCCAGCACCCCGGGACAGCTGAACACTGAAGCTTTCTTT. It is translated as CASTPGQLNTEAFF.

The gene calls are TRBV10-3 and TRBJ2-7, with 7 bases matching TRBD2. CDR1 and CDR2 (germline): ENHRY, SYGVKD. The CDR3 runs 12 residues. V gave up 5 bases and J gave up 6 bases; unmatched junction bases: 4. The CDR3, as DNA: TGTGCCATCAGTCCCGAGCGGGGCGAGCAGTACTTC. This gives the protein CAISPERGEQYF.

This sequence joins TRBV25-1 and TRBJ2-1, with TRBD2 as a possible D gene (5 bases). In germline, CDR1 is MGHDK, CDR2 SYGVNS. There are 13 residues in the CDR3. Trimming took 8 bases from V and 2 from J, leaving 10 bases between them. The CDR3, as DNA: TGTGCCAGCCGAAGAGGGACCTACAATGAGCAGTTCTTC. Its translation is CASRRGTYNEQFF.